This entry features one T cell receptor beta chain sequence. Its antigen is not identified. This record comes from a study of cytomegalovirus exposure and HLA in healthy donors. Study as a whole: Findings of an earlier analysis included more than 90 million unique TCR beta sequences from some 190 million T cells.

Germline CDR1 and CDR2: SGHNT and YYREEE (reference sequence). The J segment lost 1 base and the V segment lost 3 bases, leaving 5 bases of the junction unmatched. This CDR3 region has 15 residues. 13 Jbeta primers and 60 Vbeta primers were used for the PCR. Generated by immunoSEQ multiplex PCR, the TCRdb table keeps only in-frame clones and is missing some. This table holds more than 100,000 clones, 76% found once. Study results and caveats: Presence/absence analyses rested on an assumption that sequencing depth was roughly uniform across donors.

Sequenced: PBMCs. This TCR was sampled from a young woman in good health and CMV-seropositive. V usage is TRBV5-4 and J usage is TRBJ2-3; 7 bases line up with TRBD2. The CDR3 DNA sequence: TGTGCCAGCAGCTGGCCAGGGAGGGGCACAGATACGCAGTATTTT. This gives the protein CASSWPGRGTDTQYF. The full variable domain, completed using reference TRBV5-4 and TRBJ2-3, is ETGVTQSPTHLIKTRGQQVTLRCSSQSGHNTVSWYQQALGQGPQFIFQYYREEENGRGNFPPRFSGLQFPNYSSELNVNALELDDSALYLCASSWPGRGTDTQYFGPGTRLTVL.